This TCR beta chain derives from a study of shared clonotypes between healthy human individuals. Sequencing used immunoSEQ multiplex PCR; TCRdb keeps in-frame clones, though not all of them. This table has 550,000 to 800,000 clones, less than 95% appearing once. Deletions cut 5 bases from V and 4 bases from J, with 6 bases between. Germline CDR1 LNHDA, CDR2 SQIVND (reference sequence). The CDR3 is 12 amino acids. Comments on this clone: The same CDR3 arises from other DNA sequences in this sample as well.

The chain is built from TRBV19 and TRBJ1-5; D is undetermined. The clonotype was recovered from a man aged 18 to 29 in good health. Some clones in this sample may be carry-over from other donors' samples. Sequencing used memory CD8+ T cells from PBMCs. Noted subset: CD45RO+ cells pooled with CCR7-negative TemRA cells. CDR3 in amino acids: CASSSRNQPQHF. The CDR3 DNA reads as TGTGCCAGTAGTTCCAGAAATCAGCCCCAGCATTTT.